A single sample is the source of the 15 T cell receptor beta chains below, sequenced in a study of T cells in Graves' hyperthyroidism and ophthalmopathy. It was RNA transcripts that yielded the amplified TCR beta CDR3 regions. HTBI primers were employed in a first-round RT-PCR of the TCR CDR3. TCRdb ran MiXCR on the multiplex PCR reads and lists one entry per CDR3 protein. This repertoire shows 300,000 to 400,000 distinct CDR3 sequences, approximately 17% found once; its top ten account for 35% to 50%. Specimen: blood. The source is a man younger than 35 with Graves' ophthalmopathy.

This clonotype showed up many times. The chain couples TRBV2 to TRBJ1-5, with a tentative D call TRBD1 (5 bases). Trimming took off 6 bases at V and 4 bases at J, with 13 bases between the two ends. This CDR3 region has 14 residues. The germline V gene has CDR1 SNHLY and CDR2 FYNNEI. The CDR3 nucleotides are TGTGCCAGCAGGGGGGACGGCTTAAATCAGCCCCAGCATTTT. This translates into CASRGDGLNQPQHF.

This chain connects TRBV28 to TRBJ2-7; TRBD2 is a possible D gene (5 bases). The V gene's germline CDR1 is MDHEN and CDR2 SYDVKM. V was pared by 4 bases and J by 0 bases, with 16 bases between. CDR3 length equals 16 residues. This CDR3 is CASSSPAGESSYEQYF. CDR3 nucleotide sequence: TGTGCCAGCAGTTCCCCCGCCGGGGAGAGCTCCTACGAGCAGTACTTC.

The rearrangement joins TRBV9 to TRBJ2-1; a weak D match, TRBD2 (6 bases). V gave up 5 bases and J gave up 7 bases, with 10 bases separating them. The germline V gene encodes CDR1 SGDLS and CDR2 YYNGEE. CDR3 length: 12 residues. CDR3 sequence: CASRAGGNEQFF. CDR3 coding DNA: TGTGCCAGCAGAGCCGGAGGGAATGAGCAGTTCTTC.

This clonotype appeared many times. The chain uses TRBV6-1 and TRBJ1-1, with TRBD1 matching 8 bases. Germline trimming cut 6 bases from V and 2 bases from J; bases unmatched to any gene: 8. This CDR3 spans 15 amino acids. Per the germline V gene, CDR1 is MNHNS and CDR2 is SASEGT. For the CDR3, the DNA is TGTGCCAGCAGCCCCGAGGGACAGGCCAACACTGAAGCTTTCTTT. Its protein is CASSPEGQANTEAFF.

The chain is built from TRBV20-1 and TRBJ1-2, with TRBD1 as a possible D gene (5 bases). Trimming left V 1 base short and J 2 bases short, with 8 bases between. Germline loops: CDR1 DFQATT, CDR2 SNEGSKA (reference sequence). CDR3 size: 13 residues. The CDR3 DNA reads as TGCAGTGCTAGAGTGCAGGGAAACTATGGCTACACCTTC. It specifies CSARVQGNYGYTF.

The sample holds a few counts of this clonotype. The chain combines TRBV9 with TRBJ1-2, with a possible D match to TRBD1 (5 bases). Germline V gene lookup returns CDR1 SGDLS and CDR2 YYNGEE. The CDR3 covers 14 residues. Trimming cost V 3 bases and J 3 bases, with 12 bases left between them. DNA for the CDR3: TGTGCCAGCAGCGGGGGGTGGCAGGACTATGGCTACACCTTC. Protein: CASSGGWQDYGYTF.

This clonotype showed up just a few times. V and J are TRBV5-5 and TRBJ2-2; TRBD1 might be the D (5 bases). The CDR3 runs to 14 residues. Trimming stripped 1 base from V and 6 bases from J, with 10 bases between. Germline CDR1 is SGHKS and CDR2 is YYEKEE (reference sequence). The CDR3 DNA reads TGTGCCAGCAGCTTGAAGACAGCCCCCGGGGAGCTGTTTTTT. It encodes CASSLKTAPGELFF.

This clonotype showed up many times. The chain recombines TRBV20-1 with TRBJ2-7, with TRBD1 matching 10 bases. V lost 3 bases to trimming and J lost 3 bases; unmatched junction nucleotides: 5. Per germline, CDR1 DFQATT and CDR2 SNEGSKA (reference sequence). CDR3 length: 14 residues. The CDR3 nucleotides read TGCAGTGCTAGCGGACAGGGGGGGGTCTACGAGCAGTACTTC. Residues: CSASGQGGVYEQYF.

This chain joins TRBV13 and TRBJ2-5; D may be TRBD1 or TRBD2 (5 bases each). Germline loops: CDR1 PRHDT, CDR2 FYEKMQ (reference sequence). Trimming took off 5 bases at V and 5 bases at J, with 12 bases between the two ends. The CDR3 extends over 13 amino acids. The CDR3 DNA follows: TGTGCCAGCAGCCCCGGGGCCGATGAGACCCAGTACTTC. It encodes CASSPGADETQYF.

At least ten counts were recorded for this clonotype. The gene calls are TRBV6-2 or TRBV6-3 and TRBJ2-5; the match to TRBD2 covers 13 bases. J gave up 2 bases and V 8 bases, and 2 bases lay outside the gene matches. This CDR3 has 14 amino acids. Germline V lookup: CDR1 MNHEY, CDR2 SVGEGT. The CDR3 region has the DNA TGTGCCAGCCGACTAGCGGGAGGACAAGAGACCCAGTACTTC. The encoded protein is CASRLAGGQETQYF.

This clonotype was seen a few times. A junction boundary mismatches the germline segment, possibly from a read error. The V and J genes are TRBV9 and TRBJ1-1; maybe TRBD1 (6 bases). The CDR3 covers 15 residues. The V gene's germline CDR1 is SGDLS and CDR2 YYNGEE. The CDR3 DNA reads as TGTGCCGGCAGCCTATGGACAGCCAGTGGCACTGAAGCTTTCTTT. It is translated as CAGSLWTASGTEAFF.

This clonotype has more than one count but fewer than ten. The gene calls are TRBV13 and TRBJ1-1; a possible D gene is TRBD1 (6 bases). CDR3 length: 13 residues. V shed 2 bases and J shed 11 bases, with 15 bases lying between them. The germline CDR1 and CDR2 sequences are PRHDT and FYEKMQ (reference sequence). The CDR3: CASSLRREGGAFF. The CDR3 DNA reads TGTGCCAGCAGCTTACGAAGGGAGGGGGGGGCTTTCTTT.

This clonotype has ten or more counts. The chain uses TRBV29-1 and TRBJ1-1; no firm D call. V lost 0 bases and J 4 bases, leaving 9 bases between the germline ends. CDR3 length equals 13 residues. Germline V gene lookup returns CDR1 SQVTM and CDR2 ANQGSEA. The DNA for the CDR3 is TGCAGCGTTGAAGAGGGTTATCGCACTGAAGCTTTCTTT. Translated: CSVEEGYRTEAFF.

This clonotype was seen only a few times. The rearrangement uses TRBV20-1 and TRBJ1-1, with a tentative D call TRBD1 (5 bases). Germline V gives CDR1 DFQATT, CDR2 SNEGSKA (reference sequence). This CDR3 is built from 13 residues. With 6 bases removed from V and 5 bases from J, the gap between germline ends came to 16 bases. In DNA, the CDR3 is TGCAGTGCGGACCTCAGGGTCGGGACTGAAGCTTTCTTT. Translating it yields CSADLRVGTEAFF.

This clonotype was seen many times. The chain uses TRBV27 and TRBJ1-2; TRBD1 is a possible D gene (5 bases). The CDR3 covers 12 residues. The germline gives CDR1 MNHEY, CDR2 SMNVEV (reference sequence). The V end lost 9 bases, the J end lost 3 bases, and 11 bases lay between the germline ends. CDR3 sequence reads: CASRGEDYGYTF. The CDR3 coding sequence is TGTGCCAGTAGAGGGGAGGACTATGGCTACACCTTC.